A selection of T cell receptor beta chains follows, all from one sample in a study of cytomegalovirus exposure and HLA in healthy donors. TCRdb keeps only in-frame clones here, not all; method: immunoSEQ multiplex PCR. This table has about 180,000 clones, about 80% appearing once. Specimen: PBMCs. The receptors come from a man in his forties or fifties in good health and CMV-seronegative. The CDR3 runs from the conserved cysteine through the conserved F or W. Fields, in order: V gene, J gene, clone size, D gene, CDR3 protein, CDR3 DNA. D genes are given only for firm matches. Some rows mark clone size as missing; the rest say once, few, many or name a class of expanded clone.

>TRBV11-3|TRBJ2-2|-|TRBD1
CASSSRTGKAGELFF
TGTGCCAGCAGCTCCAGGACAGGGAAAGCCGGGGAGCTGTTTTTT
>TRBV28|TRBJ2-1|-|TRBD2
CASLGSGGVFNEQFF
TGTGCCAGCCTAGGATCGGGGGGGGTCTTCAATGAGCAGTTCTTC
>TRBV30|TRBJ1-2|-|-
CAWTAGWGYTF
TGTGCCTGGACGGCGGGGTGGGGCTACACCTTC
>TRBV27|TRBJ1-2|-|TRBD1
CASPFERGLEGYTF
TGTGCCAGCCCTTTCGAGAGGGGGCTAGAGGGCTACACCTTC
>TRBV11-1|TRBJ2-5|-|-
CASSLAPTEGGTQYF
TGTGCCAGCAGCTTAGCCCCAACGGAGGGTGGGACCCAGTACTTC
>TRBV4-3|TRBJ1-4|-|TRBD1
CASSQDDGTGNEKLFF
TGCGCCAGCAGCCAAGACGACGGGACAGGGAATGAAAAACTGTTTTTT
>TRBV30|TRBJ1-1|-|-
CAWSDRGTNTEAFF
TGTGCCTGGAGTGACCGTGGGACAAACACTGAAGCTTTCTTT
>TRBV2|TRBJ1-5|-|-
CASRRQNNQPQHF
TGTGCCAGCAGGAGACAGAACAATCAGCCCCAGCATTTT
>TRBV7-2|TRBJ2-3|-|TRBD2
CASSLSGAPDTQYF
TGTGCCAGCAGCTTAAGCGGGGCCCCAGATACGCAGTATTTT
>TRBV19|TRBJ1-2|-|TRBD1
CASSLRTGEKNGYTF
TGTGCCAGTAGTTTGAGGACAGGGGAGAAGAATGGCTACACCTTC
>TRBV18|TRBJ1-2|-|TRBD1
CASSLDRGLQGYTF
TGTGCCAGCTCACTGGACAGGGGGCTTCAGGGCTACACCTTC
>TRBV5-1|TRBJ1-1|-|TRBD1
CASSTDRAGTEAFF
TGCGCCAGCAGCACGGACAGGGCCGGTACTGAAGCTTTCTTT
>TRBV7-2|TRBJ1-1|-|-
CASSPKQGRTEAFF
TGTGCCAGCAGCCCCAAGCAGGGGCGTACTGAAGCTTTCTTT
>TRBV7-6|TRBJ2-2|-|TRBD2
CASSPPQASGGLFF
TGTGCCAGCAGCCCCCCACAGGCGAGCGGGGGGCTGTTTTTT
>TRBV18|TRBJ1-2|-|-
CASSPDRISSYGYTF
TGTGCCAGCTCACCAGACAGAATCTCGTCCTATGGCTACACCTTC
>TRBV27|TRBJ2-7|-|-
CASSLGASSYEQYF
TGTGCCAGCAGTTTGGGCGCGAGCTCCTACGAGCAGTACTTC
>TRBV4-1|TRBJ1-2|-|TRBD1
CASSTRDRDYGYTF
TGCGCCAGCAGCACCCGGGACAGGGACTATGGCTACACCTTC
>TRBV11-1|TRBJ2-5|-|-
CASSSPKRVQETQYF
TGTGCCAGCAGCTCACCCAAGCGGGTCCAAGAGACCCAGTACTTC
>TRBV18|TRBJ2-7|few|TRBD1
CASSQMDRELDF
TGTGCCAGCTCACAGATGGACAGGGAGTTGGACTTC
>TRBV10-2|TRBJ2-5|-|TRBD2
CASSEPLAGQETQYF
TGCGCCAGCAGTGAGCCGCTAGCGGGACAAGAGACCCAGTACTTC
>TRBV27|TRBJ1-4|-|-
CASSLGGAGSWEKLFF
TGTGCCAGCAGTTTAGGGGGGGCAGGGTCATGGGAGAAACTGTTTTTT
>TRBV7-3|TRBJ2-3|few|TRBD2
CASSLMPTSGRGLDTQYF
TGTGCCAGCAGCTTAATGCCGACTAGCGGGAGGGGGCTAGATACGCAGTATTTT
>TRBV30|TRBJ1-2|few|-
CAWSVLKGYTF
TGTGCCTGGAGTGTACTGAAGGGCTACACCTTC
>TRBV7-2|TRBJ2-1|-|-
CASSLYRPRASSYNEQFF
TGTGCCAGCAGCTTATATCGACCCAGGGCTTCCTCCTACAATGAGCAGTTCTTC
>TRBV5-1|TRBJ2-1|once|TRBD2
CASSLVGTSTDEQFF
TGCGCCAGCAGCTTGGTTGGGACTAGCACCGATGAGCAGTTCTTC
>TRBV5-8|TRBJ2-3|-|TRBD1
CASSSERETGGAVDTQYF
TGTGCCAGCAGCTCGGAAAGAGAGACAGGGGGCGCGGTAGATACGCAGTATTTT
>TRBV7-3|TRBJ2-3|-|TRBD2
CASSLGLASDTQYF
TGTGCCAGCAGCTTGGGACTAGCTTCAGATACGCAGTATTTT
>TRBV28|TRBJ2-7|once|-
CASSLLGGTLEQYF
TGTGCCAGCAGTTTACTAGGGGGTACGCTCGAGCAGTACTTC
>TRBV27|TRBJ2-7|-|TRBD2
CASSPKAGAYEQYF
TGTGCCAGCAGTCCTAAAGCGGGAGCCTACGAGCAGTACTTC
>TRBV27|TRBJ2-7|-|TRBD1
CASTSRDRGRNEQYF
TGTGCCAGCACTTCGAGGGACAGGGGACGGAACGAGCAGTACTTC
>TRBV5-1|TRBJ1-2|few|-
CASGQTSNYGYTF
TGCGCCAGTGGACAGACTTCTAACTATGGCTACACCTTC
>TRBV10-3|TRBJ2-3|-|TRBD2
CAISEPGGTDTQYF
TGTGCCATCAGCGAGCCGGGGGGTACAGATACGCAGTATTTT
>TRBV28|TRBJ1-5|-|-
CASSSRTEENQPQHF
TGTGCCAGCAGCTCCCGGACAGAAGAGAATCAGCCCCAGCATTTT
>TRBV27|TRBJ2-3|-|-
CASKARGGEDTQYF
TGTGCCAGCAAAGCTAGGGGGGGCGAGGATACGCAGTATTTT
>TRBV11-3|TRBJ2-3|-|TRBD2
CASSLWGGGAKGTQYF
TGTGCCAGCAGCCTGTGGGGCGGGGGGGCTAAGGGCACGCAGTATTTT
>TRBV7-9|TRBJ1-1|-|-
CASSLGWEMNTEAFF
TGTGCCAGCAGCTTGGGGTGGGAGATGAACACTGAAGCTTTCTTT
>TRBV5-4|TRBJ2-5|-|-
CASSLAGGQTQYF
TGTGCCAGCAGCTTAGCGGGCGGGCAGACCCAGTACTTC
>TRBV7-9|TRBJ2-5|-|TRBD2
CASSLELGGTTVRETQYF
TGTGCCAGCAGCTTAGAGTTGGGAGGGACTACGGTAAGAGAGACCCAGTACTTC
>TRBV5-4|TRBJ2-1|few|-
CASRMTGLGSYNEQFF
TGTGCCAGCAGAATGACAGGCCTCGGGTCCTACAATGAGCAGTTCTTC
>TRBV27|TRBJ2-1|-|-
CASSLARRRGPYNEQFF
TGTGCCAGCAGCTTGGCGCGGAGGCGGGGGCCGTACAATGAGCAGTTCTTC
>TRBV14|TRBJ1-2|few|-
CASSQDQGHGYTF
TGTGCCAGCAGCCAAGATCAGGGCCATGGCTACACCTTC
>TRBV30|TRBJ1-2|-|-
CAWSAPQVANYGYTF
TGTGCCTGGAGTGCCCCCCAGGTAGCTAACTATGGCTACACCTTC
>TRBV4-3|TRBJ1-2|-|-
CASSQDRDLNYGYTF
TGCGCCAGCAGCCAAGACAGGGACTTAAACTATGGCTACACCTTC
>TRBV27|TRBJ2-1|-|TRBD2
CASTPLAAGWNEQFF
TGTGCCAGCACCCCCCTAGCGGCCGGGTGGAATGAGCAGTTCTTC
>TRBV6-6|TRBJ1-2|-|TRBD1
CASSYPDRGGYGYTF
TGTGCCAGCAGTTACCCCGACAGGGGCGGCTATGGCTACACCTTC
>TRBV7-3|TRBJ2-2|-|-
CASSPRGGDTGELFF
TGTGCCAGCAGTCCTAGGGGGGGGGACACCGGGGAGCTGTTTTTT
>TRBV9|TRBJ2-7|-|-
CASSDRGSTSGEQYF
TGTGCCAGCAGCGACCGGGGGTCCACGTCCGGCGAGCAGTACTTC
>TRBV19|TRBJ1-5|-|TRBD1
CASSMGTGGRNQPQHF
TGTGCCAGTAGTATGGGGACAGGGGGCCGCAATCAGCCCCAGCATTTT
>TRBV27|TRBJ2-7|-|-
CASSVTHTYEQYF
TGTGCCAGCAGTGTGACACATACCTACGAGCAGTACTTC
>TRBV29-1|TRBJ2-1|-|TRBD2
CSVEAGLAGEGSYNEQFF
TGCAGCGTTGAAGCCGGACTAGCGGGAGAGGGGTCCTACAATGAGCAGTTCTTC
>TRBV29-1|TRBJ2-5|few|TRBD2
CSVGGSSGGSTGRWMEGTQYF
TGCAGCGTTGGGGGCTCTAGCGGGGGGAGCACGGGGCGGTGGATGGAGGGGACCCAGTACTTC
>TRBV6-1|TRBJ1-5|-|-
CASSEGGGGQPQHF
TGTGCCAGCAGTGAGGGGGGTGGGGGGCAGCCCCAGCATTTT